This entry lists 14 T cell receptor beta chains sequenced from one sample in a study of post-analysis software for immune sequencing data. Unique-molecular-identifier-tagged TCR beta cDNA libraries were used. TCRdb passed the PCR reads through MiXCR, listing each CDR3 protein once. Of 150,000 or so distinct CDR3 sequences listed, 36% are singletons. The sequencing here drew on blood, taken after autologous hematopoietic stem cell transplantation. The receptors come from a girl aged 5-17 years with multiple sclerosis.

There are a few counts of this clonotype. The chain has TRBV7-9 and TRBJ2-1; TRBD2 matches at 8 bases. The V gene's germline CDR1 is SEHNR and CDR2 FQNEAQ (reference sequence). CDR3 length equals 16 residues. V lost 1 base, J lost 3 bases, and 5 bases stayed unmatched. CDR3 in DNA: TGTGCCAGCAGCTTAGATTGGCGGGAGGACTACAATGAGCAGTTCTTC. Residues: CASSLDWREDYNEQFF.

This sequence joins TRBV28 and TRBJ2-5; D unclear. Germline loops: CDR1 MDHEN, CDR2 SYDVKM. V dropped 1 base and J dropped 1 base, with 10 bases sitting between them. This CDR3 is built from 15 residues. CDR3 protein: CASSLFGSLQETQYF. CDR3 nucleotides: TGTGCCAGCAGTTTATTTGGATCCCTCCAAGAGACCCAGTACTTC.

At least ten counts were recorded for this clonotype. The chain is built from TRBV7-2 and TRBJ1-2, with D perhaps matching TRBD1 (6 bases). V was trimmed by 5 bases and J by 6 bases, leaving 19 bases between them. The CDR3 consists of 15 residues. Germline CDR1 reads SGHTA; CDR2 reads FQGNSA. In nucleotides, the CDR3 is TGTGCCAGCAGCCCTGAGGGGACAACTCCTAATGGCTACACCTTC. The encoded protein is CASSPEGTTPNGYTF.

This clonotype came up a few times. The chain couples TRBV7-2 to TRBJ2-1, with TRBD2 matching 14 bases. This CDR3 region has 17 residues. The V segment lost 3 bases and the J segment 7 bases; nucleotides outside the gene matches: 8. CDR1 and CDR2 from the germline V gene are SGHTA and FQGNSA. The CDR3 region has the DNA TGTGCCAGCAGCTTTTATGCCGGGACTAGCGGGGGTAATGAGCAGTTCTTC. Translating it yields CASSFYAGTSGGNEQFF.

This clonotype was seen more than once but under ten times. The chain joins TRBV5-6 to TRBJ1-2; 11 bases are shared with TRBD1. The CDR3 length is 15 residues. V dropped 4 bases and J dropped 7; count of bases not matched to a gene: 9. Looked up from germline, CDR1 is SGHDT and CDR2 is YYEEEE. The CDR3 sequence is CASSHPWTGGFGYTF. Here the CDR3 DNA reads TGTGCCAGCAGCCACCCCTGGACAGGGGGCTTTGGCTACACCTTC.

The rearrangement joins TRBV12-3 or TRBV12-4 to TRBJ2-7; either TRBD1 or TRBD2 may supply D (5 bases each). The V and J ends lost 6 bases and 0 bases respectively, with 15 bases between them. The CDR3 consists of 15 residues. As DNA, the CDR3 is TGTGCCAGCAGCCCTTTCGGGGCCAACTCCTACGAGCAGTACTTC. Its protein is CASSPFGANSYEQYF.

This sequence joins TRBV7-9 and TRBJ2-5, with 10 bases fitting TRBD2. This CDR3 is 15 amino acids long. Germline assignment: CDR1 SEHNR and CDR2 FQNEAQ (reference sequence). The trim removed 5 bases at V and 7 bases at J, leaving 10 bases unmatched. CDR3 amino acids: CASSQLAGPSGTQYF. CDR3 nucleotide sequence: TGTGCCAGCAGCCAACTAGCGGGGCCATCGGGGACCCAGTACTTC.

This clonotype was picked up a small number of times. The chain employs TRBV7-2 and TRBJ2-6; 7 bases fit TRBD2. Germline V lookup: CDR1 SGHTA, CDR2 FQGNSA. The ends lost 3 bases at V and 3 bases at J; junction bases unmatched: 2. This CDR3 has 15 residues. CDR3 in amino acids: CASSFGGNGANVLTF. The DNA of the CDR3 is TGTGCCAGCAGCTTCGGGGGGAATGGGGCCAACGTCCTGACTTTC.

The chain joins TRBV20-1 to TRBJ2-1; 9 bases are a match to TRBD2. The CDR3 spans 15 residues. Germline CDR1 and CDR2: DFQATT and SNEGSKA (reference sequence). The V gene end was trimmed by 5 bases and the J gene end by 5 bases; junction bases not matched to a gene: 10. CDR3 sequence reads: CSASAGGQDNNEQFF. CDR3 coding DNA: TGCAGTGCTTCAGCGGGAGGACAAGATAACAATGAGCAGTTCTTC.

This clonotype has at least ten counts. V usage is TRBV5-1 and J usage is TRBJ1-2; D remains unclear. The CDR3 is 15 residues long. Germline V gene lookup returns CDR1 SGHRS and CDR2 YFSETQ. The V gene lost 2 bases and the J gene lost 0 bases, with 11 bases spanning the gap. DNA for the CDR3: TGCGCCAGCAGCTTAACGGACGGCACTAACTATGGCTACACCTTC. It specifies CASSLTDGTNYGYTF.

This clonotype was recorded many times. The genes are TRBV6-6 and TRBJ2-1, with D perhaps TRBD1 (5 bases). Per the germline V gene, CDR1 is MNHNY and CDR2 is SVGAGI (reference sequence). V was shortened by 6 bases and J by 0 bases, with 15 bases between the two germline ends. This CDR3 contains 16 residues. Here the CDR3 DNA reads TGTGCCAGCAGAACAGGACGTCCTGGCTCCTACAATGAGCAGTTCTTC. Its protein product is CASRTGRPGSYNEQFF.

Here the CDR3 DNA reads TGTGCCAGCAGCTTACGACTAGCGGGAGGGGGGATCTCCTACAATGAGCAGTTCTTC. Its protein is CASSLRLAGGGISYNEQFF. J is TRBJ2-1 and V is TRBV6-2 or TRBV6-3, with 14 bases lining up with TRBD2. This CDR3 comprises 19 residues. V lost 6 bases, J lost 0 bases, and 10 bases stayed unmatched. Germline loops: CDR1 MNHEY, CDR2 SVGEGT.

The gene calls are TRBV9 and TRBJ1-2, with a weak D call TRBD1 (5 bases). The CDR3 has 15 amino acids. V lost 0 bases and J lost 3, with 12 bases in between. CDR1 is SGDLS and CDR2 is YYNGEE in the germline V gene. CDR3 protein: CASSVGGRDDYGYTF. In DNA, the CDR3 is TGTGCCAGCAGCGTAGGTGGCAGGGACGACTATGGCTACACCTTC.

The rearrangement links TRBV15 to TRBJ2-7; no reliable D call. Germline V gene data show CDR1 as LNHNV and CDR2 as YYDKDF (reference sequence). The CDR3 consists of 15 residues. With 1 base removed from V and 1 base from J, the gap between germline ends came to 11 bases. For the CDR3, the DNA is TGTGCCACCAGCAGAGTGGAACTTCCTTCCTACGAGCAGTACTTC. It translates to CATSRVELPSYEQYF.